The next 8 T cell receptor beta chains were all read from a single sample in a study of T cell responses to AZD1222 COVID-19 vaccine. TCRdb's table, derived via immunoSEQ multiplex PCR, lists solely in-frame clones and lacks some. The repertoire holds 100,000 or so clones, with about 93% as singletons. The sequencing used peripheral blood, collected on day 0 of AZD1222 vaccination. These receptors came from an adult in good health.

This sequence joins TRBV2 and TRBJ2-2; weak D call: TRBD2 (6 bases). CDR3 length: 16 residues. CDR1 and CDR2 (germline): SNHLY, FYNNEI. V shed 2 bases and J shed 2 bases, with 12 bases lying between them. The CDR3 DNA reads as TGTGCCAGCAGTGAACGGGCGGGAAGTAACACCGGGGAGCTGTTTTTT. It codes for CASSERAGSNTGELFF.

The chain uses TRBV7-9 and TRBJ1-1; D ambiguous. This CDR3 contains 11 residues. V lost 4 bases to trimming and J lost 8 bases, with 8 bases between them. From germline, CDR1 is SEHNR and CDR2 FQNEAQ (reference sequence). CDR3 coding DNA: TGTGCCAGCAGCTCTCCAGACGAAGCTTTCTTT. Translating gives CASSSPDEAFF.

This clone was counted a single time. The V gene is TRBV6-5, the J gene TRBJ1-6, with TRBD1 matching over 8 bases. V was clipped by 8 bases and J by 7 bases; unmatched bases: 7. Germline V gives CDR1 MNHEY, CDR2 SVGAGI. The length of the CDR3 is 14 residues. CDR3 in DNA: TGTGCCAGCGGAGAGACAGGGGAGAATTCACCCCTCCACTTT. It codes for CASGETGENSPLHF.

The chain joins TRBV5-4 to TRBJ2-7; 7 nucleotides align to TRBD2. The germline V gene encodes CDR1 SGHNT and CDR2 YYREEE (reference sequence). Losses at the gene ends were 0 bases for V and 2 bases for J; bases not matched to a gene: 8. This CDR3 has 16 amino acids. The CDR3, as DNA: TGTGCCAGCAGCTTGGGGGGCGGGGGTCCTACCTACGAGCAGTACTTC. It codes for CASSLGGGGPTYEQYF.

The chain links TRBV28 to TRBJ1-1; D possibly corresponds to TRBD1 (6 bases). Trimming removed 8 bases at V and 4 bases at J, with 14 bases between. The CDR3 loop spans 13 amino acids. Germline CDR1 MDHEN, CDR2 SYDVKM. CDR3 sequence reads: CASLGGLGTEAFF. The DNA for the CDR3 is TGTGCCAGCTTAGGGGGGTTAGGCACTGAAGCTTTCTTT. Full variable domain (outside the CDR3, taken from reference TRBV28 and TRBJ1-1): DVKVTQSSRYLVKRTGEKVFLECVQDMDHENMFWYRQDPGLGLRLIYFSYDVKMKEKGDIPEGYSVSREKKERFSLILESASTNQTSMYLCASLGGLGTEAFFGQGTRLTVV.

The J gene is TRBJ2-2, the V gene TRBV9, with 8 bases lining up with TRBD2. In germline, CDR1 is SGDLS, CDR2 YYNGEE. This CDR3 region has 16 residues. V gave up 1 base and J gave up 6 bases; unmatched junction bases: 8. For the CDR3, the DNA is TGTGCCAGCAGCGTATCGAGCGGGAGTGTTTCCGGGGAGCTGTTTTTT. This translates into CASSVSSGSVSGELFF.

With respect to this clone: The junction departs from germline at one end; a sequencing error may be responsible. The chain uses TRBV6-1 and TRBJ2-2; D uncertain. Germline V gene lookup returns CDR1 MNHNS and CDR2 SASEGT. The CDR3 is made up of 12 amino acids. CDR3 loop: CASGEYTGELFF. In nucleotides, the CDR3 is TGTGCCAGCGGTGAATACACCGGGGAGCTGTTTTTT.

This chain connects TRBV6-1 to TRBJ2-7, with TRBD2 matching 7 bases. Germline CDR1 and CDR2: MNHNS and SASEGT. Trimming cost V 3 bases and J 3 bases; bases outside gene matches: 14. The CDR3 has 17 amino acids. CDR3 nucleotides: TGTGCCAGCAGTGATGAGCCCCCCGGACTAGTTTTCTACGAGCAGTACTTC. Its translation: CASSDEPPGLVFYEQYF.